One and the same sample provided the 22 T cell receptor beta chains below, sequenced in a study of blood T cells in healthy people across ages. The authors ran a second PCR of about 6 to 11 cycles using a sample-barcoded 5' primer and a J-beta primer mix. TCRdb called the 5' RACE reads again in MiXCR, with one record for every CDR3 protein. The sample holds 550,000 to 650,000 distinct CDR3 sequences, roughly a quarter seen once. The same data also went into a second study, on T cells of mothers and their children.

The sample was blood. Every receptor here comes from a boy aged 2 to 10 in good health.

This clonotype was counted between two and nine times. V is TRBV3-1 and J is TRBJ2-5; a weak D match, TRBD2 (6 bases). Gene TRBJ2-7 matches the end of the DNA better, so the J call may be wrong. CDR1 and CDR2 (germline): LGHDT, YNNKEL (reference sequence). The CDR3 consists of 16 residues. The CDR3 spells CASSQDHGGPSYEQYF. In DNA, the CDR3 is TGTGCCAGCAGCCAAGATCATGGAGGGCCATCCTACGAGCAGTACTTC.

A word on this clonotype: The junction differs from germline at one of its ends, possibly a read error. The genes are TRBV20-1 and TRBJ1-1, with D perhaps TRBD1 (6 bases). CDR3 length equals 14 residues. Per germline, CDR1 DFQATT and CDR2 SNEGSKA (reference sequence). The CDR3 DNA reads as TGCAGTGCTAGAACAGGGCGCTATTACACTGAAGCTGTCTTT. It encodes CSARTGRYYTEAVF.

This rearrangement joins TRBV2 to TRBJ2-5, with D hard to call. Germline V gene data show CDR1 as SNHLY and CDR2 as FYNNEI. This CDR3 comprises 10 residues. The V gene lost 7 bases and the J gene lost 5 bases, with 5 bases spanning the gap. Here the CDR3 reads CASMWETQYF. CDR3 nucleotide sequence: TGTGCCAGCATGTGGGAGACCCAGTACTTC.

This clonotype was counted only a few times. DNA of the CDR3: TGCAGCGTTGAGTCTGGGATAGAGACCCAGTACTTC. This gives the protein CSVESGIETQYF. The chain links TRBV29-1 to TRBJ2-5; D remains unclear. The CDR3 is 12 residues long. Germline CDR1 reads SQVTM; CDR2 reads ANQGSEA. Deletions cut 3 bases from V and 4 bases from J, with 9 bases between.

The chain is built from TRBV4-1 and TRBJ2-5; 7 bases align to TRBD1. The CDR3 totals 14 residues. Per the germline V gene, CDR1 is MGHRA and CDR2 is YSYEKL. Trimming cost V 3 bases and J 3 bases; bases outside gene matches: 4. The CDR3 here is CASSQTGSEETQYF. DNA of the CDR3: TGCGCCAGCAGCCAGACAGGGAGTGAAGAGACCCAGTACTTC.

The chain couples TRBV6-5 to TRBJ2-7; D might be TRBD2 (6 bases). Trimming removed 0 bases at V and 5 bases at J, with 17 bases between. The CDR3 extends over 16 amino acids. Germline V gene data show CDR1 as MNHEY and CDR2 as SVGAGI. As DNA, the CDR3 is TGTGCCAGCAGTTACTCGAGACTAGGCGAGGGCCACGAGCAGTACTTC. The encoded protein is CASSYSRLGEGHEQYF.

There are a few counts of this clonotype. This CDR3 is CASSLGLSGANVLTF. The CDR3 DNA follows: TGTGCCAGCAGCTTGGGGCTTTCTGGGGCCAACGTCCTGACTTTC. The chain uses TRBV5-6 and TRBJ2-6; no clear D gene. Between the trimmed V and J ends, which lost 0 bases and 1 base, there was a span of 5 bases. The germline V gene has CDR1 SGHDT and CDR2 YYEEEE. The CDR3 extends over 15 amino acids.

At least ten counts were recorded for this clonotype. One end of the junction fails to match germline, which may point to a read error. The genes are TRBV5-1 and TRBJ2-4; 8 nucleotides line up with TRBD1. Germline V gene lookup returns CDR1 SGHRS and CDR2 YFSETQ. The CDR3 has 14 amino acids. The CDR3 sequence is CASSLGQGKNIQYF. CDR3 nucleotide sequence: TGTGCCAGCAGCTTAGGACAGGGAAAAAACATTCAGTACTTC.

CDR3 sequence: CASSFGQKGETQYF. In DNA, the CDR3 is TGTGCCAGCAGTTTTGGGCAAAAAGGAGAGACCCAGTACTTC. V usage is TRBV12-3 or TRBV12-4 and J usage is TRBJ2-5, with D unresolved. The V end lost 3 bases, the J end lost 4 bases, and 12 bases lay between the germline ends. The CDR3 is 14 amino acids.

With respect to this clonotype: The junction departs from the called germline gene at one end, perhaps through a read error. The chain combines TRBV20-1 with TRBJ2-1; TRBD2 might be the D (6 bases). Germline V gene lookup returns CDR1 DFQATT and CDR2 SNEGSKA (reference sequence). This CDR3 has 12 residues. The CDR3 nucleotides read TGCAGTGCTAGAGGGTCTAGCGACGCGAATATGTTC. Amino acids: CSARGSSDANMF.

The V gene is TRBV6-2 or TRBV6-3, the J gene TRBJ2-7, with D perhaps matching TRBD2 (5 bases). Germline lookup yields CDR1 MNHEY and CDR2 SVGEGT. The CDR3 has 14 amino acids. Trimming removed 7 bases from V and 2 bases from J, with 15 bases in between. CDR3 sequence: CASTPDGRTYEQYF. CDR3 nucleotide sequence: TGTGCCAGCACCCCGGATGGGAGAACCTACGAGCAGTACTTC.

The chain joins TRBV10-3 to TRBJ2-5, with a possible D match to TRBD1 (6 bases). CDR3 length equals 11 residues. Deletions cut 8 bases from V and 5 bases from J, with 9 bases between. The germline CDR1 and CDR2 sequences are ENHRY and SYGVKD. In DNA, the CDR3 is TGTGCCATCCGAGGGGGTGAGACCCAGTACTTC. Translating gives CAIRGGETQYF.

This clonotype was seen only a few times. The rearrangement uses TRBV13 and TRBJ2-7; the match to TRBD2 covers 7 bases. The CDR3 contains 15 residues. Germline V gives CDR1 PRHDT, CDR2 FYEKMQ (reference sequence). J lost 5 bases, V lost 4 bases, and 11 bases had no gene match. The CDR3 sequence is CASSSQRDPVDEQYF. DNA for the CDR3: TGTGCCAGCAGCTCCCAGCGGGATCCCGTGGACGAGCAGTACTTC.

This chain links TRBV7-9 with TRBJ2-5; D ambiguous. The CDR3 is made up of 13 amino acids. Trimming stripped 3 bases from V and 3 bases from J, with 8 bases between. Looked up from germline, CDR1 is SEHNR and CDR2 is FQNEAQ (reference sequence). The CDR3 loop is CASSFTHEETQYF. In nucleotides, the CDR3 is TGTGCCAGCAGCTTTACGCATGAAGAGACCCAGTACTTC.

This clonotype appeared a few times. V and J are TRBV25-1 and TRBJ2-5; D is possibly TRBD1 (5 bases). V was shortened by 4 bases and J by 4 bases, with 16 bases between the two germline ends. This CDR3 has 15 amino acids. Germline lookup yields CDR1 MGHDK and CDR2 SYGVNS. The CDR3 is CASSGIRVDGETQYF. CDR3 in DNA: TGTGCCAGCAGTGGAATCAGGGTGGATGGAGAGACCCAGTACTTC.

In its sample, this clonotype was seen a few times. The chain links TRBV6-1 to TRBJ2-3; D might be TRBD1 or TRBD2, each matching 5 bases. Trimming stripped 0 bases from V and 5 bases from J, with 12 bases between. The CDR3 runs 15 residues. Germline-derived CDR1 and CDR2 are MNHNS and SASEGT. CDR3 sequence: CASSEAGRGLDTQYF. The CDR3 bases are TGTGCCAGCAGTGAAGCAGGACGGGGCTTAGATACGCAGTATTTT.

This chain uses TRBV28 with TRBJ1-2; tentatively, D is TRBD1 (6 bases). Per the germline V gene, CDR1 is MDHEN and CDR2 is SYDVKM. CDR3 size: 18 residues. Trimming cost V 4 bases and J 0 bases, with 21 bases left between them. For the CDR3, the DNA is TGTGCCAGCAGTTCCCTAGGAAACAGGGAACAGACTAACTATGGCTACACCTTC. Encoded protein: CASSSLGNREQTNYGYTF.

The rearrangement joins TRBV11-2 to TRBJ2-5; tentatively, D is TRBD2 (6 bases). Trimming removed 0 bases from V and 0 bases from J, with 11 bases in between. The CDR3 has 16 residues. CDR1 SGHAT and CDR2 FQNNGV come from the germline V gene. In DNA form, the CDR3 reads TGTGCCAGCAGCTTAGACCGGACTAAGGACCAAGAGACCCAGTACTTC. This encodes CASSLDRTKDQETQYF.

A single count supports this clonotype. V usage is TRBV7-9 and J usage is TRBJ2-1; 7 bases match TRBD2. The CDR3 totals 17 residues. Trimming took 1 base from V and 4 from J; bases not matched to a gene: 10. Germline V gene lookup returns CDR1 SEHNR and CDR2 FQNEAQ (reference sequence). The CDR3 loop reads CASSLESSGAIYNEQFF. The DNA of the CDR3 is TGTGCCAGCAGCTTAGAATCTAGCGGAGCTATATACAATGAGCAGTTCTTC. Looking up the rest from reference TRBV7-9 and TRBJ2-1 gives the full variable domain: DTGVSQNPRHKITKRGQNVTFRCDPISEHNRLYWYRQTLGQGPEFLTYFQNEAQLEKSRLLSDRFSAERPKGSFSTLEIQRTEQGDSAMYLCASSLESSGAIYNEQFFGPGTRLTVL.

This clonotype occurred a few times. The rearrangement joins TRBV7-2 to TRBJ2-7, with D possibly TRBD1 on 6 matching bases. Per the germline V gene, CDR1 is SGHTA and CDR2 is FQGNSA. The CDR3 loop spans 14 amino acids. V was shortened by 4 bases and J by 0 bases, with 10 bases between the two germline ends. The CDR3 DNA reads as TGTGCCAGCAGCTCCCGGACAGACTCCTACGAGCAGTACTTC. It codes for CASSSRTDSYEQYF.

V usage is TRBV5-1 and J usage is TRBJ2-5; the D gene is possibly TRBD2 (5 bases). The germline CDR1 and CDR2 sequences are SGHRS and YFSETQ. This CDR3 contains 14 residues. The germline V and J ends were trimmed by 4 bases and 5 bases, with 15 bases remaining between them. The CDR3 here is CASSNGLAGETQYF. In nucleotides, the CDR3 is TGCGCCAGCAGCAACGGCCTAGCTGGGGAGACCCAGTACTTC.

V is TRBV12-3 or TRBV12-4 and J is TRBJ2-5, with D possibly being TRBD2 (5 bases). Deletions cut 8 bases from V and 1 base from J, with 8 bases between. CDR3 length: 12 amino acids. The CDR3 DNA is TGTGCCAGCTGGAGCGGCCAAGAGACCCAGTACTTC. Protein: CASWSGQETQYF.